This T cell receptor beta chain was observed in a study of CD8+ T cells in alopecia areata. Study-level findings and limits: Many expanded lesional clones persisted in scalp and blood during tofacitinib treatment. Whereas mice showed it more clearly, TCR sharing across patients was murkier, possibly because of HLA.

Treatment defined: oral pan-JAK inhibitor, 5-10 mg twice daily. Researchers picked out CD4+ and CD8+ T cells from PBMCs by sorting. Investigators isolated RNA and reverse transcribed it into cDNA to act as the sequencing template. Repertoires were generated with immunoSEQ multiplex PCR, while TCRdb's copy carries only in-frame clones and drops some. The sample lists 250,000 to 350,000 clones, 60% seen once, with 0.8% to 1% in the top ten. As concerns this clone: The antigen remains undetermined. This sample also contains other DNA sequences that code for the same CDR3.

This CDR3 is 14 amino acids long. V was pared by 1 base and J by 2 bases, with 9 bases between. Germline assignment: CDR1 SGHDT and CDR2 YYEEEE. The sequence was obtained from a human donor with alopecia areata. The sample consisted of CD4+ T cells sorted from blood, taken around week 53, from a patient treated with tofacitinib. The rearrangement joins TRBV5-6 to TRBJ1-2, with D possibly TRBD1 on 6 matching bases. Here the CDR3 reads CASSLQGLNYGYTF. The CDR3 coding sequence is TGTGCCAGCAGCTTGCAGGGGCTGAACTATGGCTACACCTTC. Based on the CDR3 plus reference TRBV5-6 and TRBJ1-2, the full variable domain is DAGVTQSPTHLIKTRGQQVTLRCSPKSGHDTVSWYQQALGQGPQFIFQYYEEEERQRGNFPDRFSGHQFPNYSSELNVNALLLGDSALYLCASSLQGLNYGYTFGSGTRLTVV.